The 8 T cell receptor beta chains listed next were all sequenced from one sample in a study of glioma-infiltrating T cells after dendritic cell vaccination. The data were produced by immunoSEQ multiplex PCR, yet TCRdb's version contains in-frame clones alone and is incomplete. The sample records about 92,000 clones, 85% to 90% being singletons. The source material was blood, sampled before dendritic cell vaccination. The source is a human donor with glioblastoma.

This chain links TRBV25-1 with TRBJ2-7; maybe TRBD2 (6 bases). CDR1 is MGHDK and CDR2 is SYGVNS in the germline V gene. CDR3 length: 15 residues. Trimming stripped 1 base from V and 4 bases from J, with 14 bases between. For the CDR3, the DNA is TGTGCCAGCAGTGAATGGGTGGGAGGAGTGTACGAGCAGTACTTC. Translated: CASSEWVGGVYEQYF.

The chain links TRBV6-1 to TRBJ1-2, with TRBD1 matching 7 bases. V was clipped by 8 bases and J by 4 bases; unmatched bases: 7. The germline gives CDR1 MNHNS, CDR2 SASEGT. The CDR3 loop spans 13 amino acids. The CDR3 DNA follows: TGTGCCAGCGGTGGGGACAGACTCTATGGCTACACCTTC. This sequence encodes CASGGDRLYGYTF.

This chain links TRBV6-1 with TRBJ1-5, with 7 bases fitting TRBD1. This CDR3 region has 14 residues. V trimming: 3 bases; J trimming: 7 bases; junction bases outside the gene matches: 6. Looked up from germline, CDR1 is MNHNS and CDR2 is SASEGT. The CDR3 loop reads CASSEGQRDQPQHF. The CDR3 DNA reads as TGTGCCAGCAGTGAGGGACAGCGAGACCAGCCCCAGCATTTT.

The rearrangement joins TRBV5-4 to TRBJ2-3, with TRBD2 matching over 10 bases. Germline CDR1 SGHNT, CDR2 YYREEE (reference sequence). CDR3 length: 15 residues. V dropped 4 bases and J dropped 3; count of bases not matched to a gene: 5. The CDR3 is CASSRELAGTDTQYF. CDR3 nucleotides: TGTGCCAGCAGCCGGGAACTAGCGGGAACAGATACGCAGTATTTT.

This chain connects TRBV5-6 to TRBJ2-1, with D perhaps TRBD1 (6 bases). V dropped 6 bases and J dropped 4 bases, with 8 bases sitting between them. The CDR3 sequence is 12 residues long. The germline V gene encodes CDR1 SGHDT and CDR2 YYEEEE. The CDR3 loop is CASNRVYNEQFF. CDR3 DNA: TGTGCCAGCAACAGGGTGTACAATGAGCAGTTCTTC.

J is TRBJ2-3 and V is TRBV5-4; TRBD2 is a possible D gene (6 bases). The germline CDR1 and CDR2 sequences are SGHNT and YYREEE (reference sequence). The CDR3 extends over 16 amino acids. V was pared by 6 bases and J by 3 bases, with 20 bases between. CDR3: CASNSARAGRTDTQYF. As DNA, the CDR3 is TGTGCCAGCAATAGCGCACGCGCGGGACGGACAGATACGCAGTATTTT.

The rearrangement uses TRBV29-1 and TRBJ2-1; tentative D call: TRBD2 (6 bases). With 6 bases removed from V and 9 bases from J, the gap between germline ends came to 18 bases. The CDR3 is 13 residues long. Germline loops: CDR1 SQVTM, CDR2 ANQGSEA. This CDR3 reads CSVNARLVGEQFF. The CDR3 DNA reads as TGCAGCGTCAATGCCCGACTAGTAGGTGAGCAGTTCTTC.

The V gene is TRBV29-1, the J gene TRBJ2-1, with 8 nucleotides matching TRBD2. V shed 8 bases and J 4 bases; nucleotides not matched to a gene: 13. The CDR3 runs 15 residues. CDR1 SQVTM and CDR2 ANQGSEA come from the germline V gene. The CDR3 bases are TGCAGCTCCAGCGGGATTAGCGGGATATACAATGAGCAGTTCTTC. Translated: CSSSGISGIYNEQFF.